A selection of T cell receptor beta chains follows, all from one sample in a study of shared clonotypes between healthy human individuals. Clones were read by immunoSEQ multiplex PCR, and TCRdb kept only the in-frame ones, dropping some. The sample holds about 1,800,000 clones, approximately 95% seen once. The sequencing sample was made of naive CD8+ T cells sorted from blood. The receptors shown here come from a man aged 18 to 30 in good health. Each CDR3 is given with its conserved first and last residue. A D gene is named only where the DNA matches it firmly. A clone size is listed for some rows: how often the clone was seen (once, few, many), or a class if it is expanded.

.,TRBV5-3,TRBJ2-2,TRBD2,13,CGRLAGNNGELFF,TGTGGGAGACTAGCGGGAAATAACGGGGAGCTGTTTTTT
.,TRBV5-4,TRBJ1-1,TRBD1,15,CASSLDRGLNTEAFF,TGTGCCAGCAGCTTGGATAGGGGGCTGAACACTGAAGCTTTCTTT
.,TRBV29-1,TRBJ2-7,.,14,CSVELQGLGAEQYF,TGCAGCGTTGAGCTCCAGGGCTTAGGCGCGGAGCAGTACTTC
.,TRBV5-6,TRBJ2-7,.,12,CASSLNSYEQYF,TGTGCCAGCAGCTTGAACAGCTACGAGCAGTACTTC
.,TRBV28,TRBJ1-3,.,12,CASSPGGNTIYF,TGTGCCAGCAGTCCCGGCGGAAACACCATATATTTT
.,TRBV6-5,TRBJ2-7,TRBD2,14,CATSPRIGGYEQYF,TGTGCCACCAGCCCCCGTATCGGGGGGTACGAGCAGTACTTC
.,TRBV13,TRBJ1-2,.,15,CASSFVGTSAYGYTF,TGTGCCAGCAGCTTCGTAGGGACTTCGGCCTATGGCTACACCTTC
once,TRBV4-1,TRBJ2-1,TRBD2,14,CASSRGTTWDEQFF,TGCGCCAGCTCCCGCGGGACTACATGGGATGAGCAGTTCTTC
.,TRBV5-1,TRBJ2-1,TRBD2,18,CASSLLPLAGGIYNEQFF,TGCGCCAGCAGCTTGCTCCCGTTAGCGGGAGGTATATACAATGAGCAGTTCTTC
once,TRBV28,TRBJ1-6,.,17,CASSLRQEYLHNSPLHF,TGTGCCAGCAGTTTAAGACAGGAATACCTCCATAATTCACCCCTCCACTTT
.,TRBV4-1,TRBJ2-7,TRBD1,15,CASSQGQGIPLEQYF,TGCGCCAGCAGCCAAGGACAGGGGATCCCTTTGGAGCAGTACTTC
.,TRBV28,TRBJ2-7,.,12,CASSFEGYEQYF,TGTGCCAGCAGTTTTGAGGGTTACGAGCAGTACTTC
.,TRBV7-9,TRBJ2-1,TRBD2,14,CASSSGLVFNEQFF,TGTGCCAGCAGCTCTGGACTAGTGTTTAATGAGCAGTTCTTC
.,TRBV2,TRBJ1-5,TRBD1,15,CASSAWQGAYQPQHF,TGTGCCAGCAGTGCCTGGCAGGGGGCGTATCAGCCCCAGCATTTT
.,TRBV19,TRBJ2-7,.,14,CASSIVGSSYEQYF,TGTGCCAGTAGTATAGTGGGGAGCTCCTACGAGCAGTACTTC
.,TRBV5-4,TRBJ2-3,TRBD2,16,CASSPLAGGHSDTQYF,TGTGCCAGCAGCCCATTAGCGGGGGGGCATTCAGATACGCAGTATTTT
once,TRBV29-1,TRBJ2-1,.,10,CSVDNNEQFF,TGCAGCGTTGATAACAATGAGCAGTTCTTC
once,TRBV11-2,TRBJ2-5,.,16,CASSIAGQGNGETQYF,TGTGCCAGCAGCATAGCGGGACAGGGTAACGGAGAGACCCAGTACTTC
.,TRBV19,TRBJ1-1,.,15,CASSPGLPAGTEAFF,TGTGCCAGTAGTCCGGGACTCCCAGCGGGCACTGAAGCTTTCTTT
.,TRBV2,TRBJ2-7,TRBD1,13,CASRSGTGDEQYF,TGTGCCAGCAGATCCGGGACAGGGGACGAGCAGTACTTC
once,TRBV29-1,TRBJ2-7,TRBD1,12,CSVWTGTNEQYF,TGCAGCGTCTGGACAGGCACCAACGAGCAGTACTTC
.,TRBV6-5,TRBJ1-1,.,15,CASKLYRAPNTEAFF,TGTGCCAGCAAGCTCTACCGGGCTCCGAACACTGAAGCTTTCTTT
.,TRBV19,TRBJ2-3,TRBD1,16,CASTPGQGEGTDTQYF,TGTGCCAGTACCCCGGGACAGGGGGAAGGCACAGATACGCAGTATTTT
once,TRBV7-6,TRBJ2-7,TRBD1,13,CASSLGTGHEQYF,TGTGCCAGCAGCCTGGGGACAGGCCACGAGCAGTACTTC
.,TRBV30,TRBJ2-7,.,14,CAWTLPGSSYEQYF,TGTGCCTGGACCTTGCCCGGAAGCTCCTACGAGCAGTACTTC
.,TRBV9,TRBJ2-7,TRBD1,15,CASSVGTGSAYEQYF,TGTGCCAGCAGCGTAGGGACAGGGTCTGCCTACGAGCAGTACTTC
.,TRBV9,TRBJ2-2,.,15,CASSFFGENTGELFF,TGTGCCAGCAGTTTTTTCGGTGAGAACACCGGGGAGCTGTTTTTT
.,TRBV28,TRBJ2-7,TRBD1,14,CASSYGDRGYEQYF,TGTGCCAGCAGTTACGGGGACAGGGGGTACGAGCAGTACTTC
.,TRBV6-6,TRBJ2-5,.,15,CASSFLRGSQETQYF,TGTGCCAGCAGTTTCCTCAGGGGTTCCCAAGAGACCCAGTACTTC
.,TRBV7-2,TRBJ1-6,.,16,CASSYTTASYNSPLHF,TGTGCCAGCAGCTACACGACAGCCTCCTATAATTCACCCCTCCACTTT
.,TRBV4-1,TRBJ2-7,TRBD2,15,CASSQEAGGLYEQYF,TGCGCCAGCAGCCAAGAAGCGGGGGGGCTCTACGAGCAGTACTTC
.,TRBV6-6,TRBJ2-7,.,12,CASSGTEYEQYF,TGTGCCAGCAGTGGGACTGAGTACGAGCAGTACTTC
.,TRBV29-1,TRBJ2-7,.,12,CSAQGGSYEQYF,TGCAGCGCCCAAGGGGGGTCCTACGAGCAGTACTTC
.,TRBV7-9,TRBJ1-5,.,15,CASSLEGAEAQPQHF,TGTGCCAGCAGCCTAGAGGGCGCCGAGGCGCAGCCCCAGCATTTT
.,TRBV27,TRBJ2-5,.,13,CASSLLQSETQYF,TGTGCCAGCAGCCTACTTCAATCGGAGACCCAGTACTTC
few,TRBV5-8,TRBJ1-2,.,13,CASSLGQSYGYTF,TGTGCCAGCAGCTTGGGGCAGAGCTATGGCTACACCTTC
.,TRBV27,TRBJ2-7,.,12,CASSAGTAEQYF,TGTGCCAGCAGTGCCGGGACGGCCGAGCAGTACTTC
.,TRBV7-9,TRBJ1-3,.,16,CASSPTGILSGNTIYF,TGTGCCAGCAGCCCCACAGGGATACTCTCTGGAAACACCATATATTTT
.,TRBV21-1,TRBJ1-4,.,15,CASSRGSVANEKLFF,TGTGCCAGCAGCAGAGGGTCGGTGGCTAATGAAAAACTGTTTTTT
.,TRBV7-9,TRBJ1-5,.,14,CASSLVQSNQPQHF,TGTGCCAGCAGCTTAGTACAGAGCAATCAGCCCCAGCATTTT
.,TRBV30,TRBJ1-3,.,15,CAWSVEVRGGNTIYF,TGTGCCTGGAGTGTTGAAGTCCGCGGGGGAAACACCATATATTTT
.,TRBV30,TRBJ2-5,.,12,CAWSLQGETQYF,TGTGCCTGGAGTTTGCAGGGAGAGACCCAGTACTTC